The source of this T cell receptor beta chain is a study of T cells in Graves' hyperthyroidism and ophthalmopathy. General observations from the study: Clonotypes that were expanded in thyroid above 0.001 mostly appeared in blood too. Progression to ophthalmopathy was predicted a median of approximately seven months early.

RNA transcripts provided the source from which TCR beta CDR3 regions were amplified. First-round RT-PCR targeting the TCR CDR3 was performed with the HTBI primer set. Each CDR3 protein is one row after TCRdb ran MiXCR on the multiplex PCR reads. Of about 660,000 distinct CDR3 sequences in the sample, 45% were seen once. The sample holds a few counts of this clonotype. Its antigen remains unidentified. CDR3 length equals 13 residues. Germline CDR1 and CDR2: DFQATT and SNEGSKA (reference sequence). Trimming took off 6 bases at V and 6 bases at J, with 18 bases between the two ends. Uncontrolled infection, other autoimmune disease, pregnancy and lactation each barred patients from inclusion. Diagnosis rested on symptoms, serum thyroxine and TRAb, thyroid ultrasound, and orbital computed tomography.

The sample comprised peripheral blood or thyroid tissue (not recorded which). This chain uses TRBV20-1 with TRBJ2-7; no clear D. The sequence came from an adult man with Graves' disease, either hyperthyroidism or ophthalmopathy (not recorded which). DNA for the CDR3: TGCAGTGCGTGGACGAAGGGTCTGGTCGAGCAGTACTTC. Its protein is CSAWTKGLVEQYF.